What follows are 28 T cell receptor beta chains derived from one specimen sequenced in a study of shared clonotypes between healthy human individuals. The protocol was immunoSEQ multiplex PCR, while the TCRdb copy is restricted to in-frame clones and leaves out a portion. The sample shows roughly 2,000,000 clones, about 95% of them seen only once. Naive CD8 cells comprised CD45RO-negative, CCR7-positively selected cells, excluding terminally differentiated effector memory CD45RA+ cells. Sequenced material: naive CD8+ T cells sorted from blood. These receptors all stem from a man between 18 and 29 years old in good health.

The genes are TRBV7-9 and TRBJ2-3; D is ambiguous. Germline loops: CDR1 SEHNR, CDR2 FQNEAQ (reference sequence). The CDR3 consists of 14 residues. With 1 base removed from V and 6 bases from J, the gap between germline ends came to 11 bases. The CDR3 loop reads CASSLGNSLDTQYF. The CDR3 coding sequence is TGTGCCAGCAGCTTAGGCAACTCCCTCGATACGCAGTATTTT.

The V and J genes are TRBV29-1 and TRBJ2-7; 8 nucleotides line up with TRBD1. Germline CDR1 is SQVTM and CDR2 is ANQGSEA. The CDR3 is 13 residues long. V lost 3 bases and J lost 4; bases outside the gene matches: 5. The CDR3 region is CSVEDREKYEQYF. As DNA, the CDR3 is TGCAGCGTTGAGGACAGGGAAAAGTACGAGCAGTACTTC.

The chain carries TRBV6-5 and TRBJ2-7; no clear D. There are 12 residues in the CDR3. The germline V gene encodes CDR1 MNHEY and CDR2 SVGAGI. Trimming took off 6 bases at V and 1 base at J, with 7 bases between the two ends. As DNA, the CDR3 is TGTGCCAGCAGCGGGCAGTCCTACGAGCAGTACTTC. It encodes CASSGQSYEQYF.

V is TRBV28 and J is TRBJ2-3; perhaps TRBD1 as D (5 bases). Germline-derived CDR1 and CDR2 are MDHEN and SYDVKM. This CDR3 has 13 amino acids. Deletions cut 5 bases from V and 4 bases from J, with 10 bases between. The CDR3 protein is CASSLQVSDTQYF. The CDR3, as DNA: TGTGCCAGCAGTCTACAGGTTTCAGATACGCAGTATTTT.

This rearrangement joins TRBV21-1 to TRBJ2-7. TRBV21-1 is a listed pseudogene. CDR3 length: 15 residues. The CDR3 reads CASSPRTRNSYEQYF. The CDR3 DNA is TGTGCCAGCAGCCCCAGGACCAGGAACTCCTACGAGCAGTACTTC.

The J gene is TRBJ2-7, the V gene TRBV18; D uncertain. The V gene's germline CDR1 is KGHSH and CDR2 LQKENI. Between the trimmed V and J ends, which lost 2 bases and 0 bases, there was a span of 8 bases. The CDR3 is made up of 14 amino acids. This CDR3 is CASSPTDYSYEQYF. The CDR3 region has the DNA TGTGCCAGCTCACCAACGGATTACTCCTACGAGCAGTACTTC.

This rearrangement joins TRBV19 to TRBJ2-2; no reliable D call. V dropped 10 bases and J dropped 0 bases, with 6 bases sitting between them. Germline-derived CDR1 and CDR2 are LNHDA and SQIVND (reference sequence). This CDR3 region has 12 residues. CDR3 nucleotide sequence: TGTGCCACGCGTACGAACACCGGGGAGCTGTTTTTT. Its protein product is CATRTNTGELFF.

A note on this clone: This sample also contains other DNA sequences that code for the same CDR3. The CDR3 here is CASSFAGGSYEQYF. CDR3 bases: TGTGCCAGCAGTTTCGCCGGGGGCTCCTACGAGCAGTACTTC. The gene calls are TRBV28 and TRBJ2-7; tentatively, D is TRBD2 (6 bases). With 3 bases removed from V and 0 bases from J, the gap between germline ends came to 9 bases. Germline CDR1 is MDHEN and CDR2 is SYDVKM. The CDR3 runs 14 residues.

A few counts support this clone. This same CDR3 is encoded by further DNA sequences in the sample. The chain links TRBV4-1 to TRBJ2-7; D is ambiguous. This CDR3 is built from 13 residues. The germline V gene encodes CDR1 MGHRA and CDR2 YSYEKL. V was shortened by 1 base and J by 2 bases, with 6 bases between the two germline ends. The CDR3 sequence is CASSQGETYEQYF. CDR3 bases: TGCGCCAGCAGCCAAGGAGAAACCTACGAGCAGTACTTC.

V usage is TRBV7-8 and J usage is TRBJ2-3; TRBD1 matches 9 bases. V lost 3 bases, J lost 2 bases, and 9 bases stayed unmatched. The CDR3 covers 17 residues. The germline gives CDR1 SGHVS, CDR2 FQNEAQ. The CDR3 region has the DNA TGTGCCAGCAGCTTTTTAGTCGGACAGGGGAACACAGATACGCAGTATTTT. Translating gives CASSFLVGQGNTDTQYF.

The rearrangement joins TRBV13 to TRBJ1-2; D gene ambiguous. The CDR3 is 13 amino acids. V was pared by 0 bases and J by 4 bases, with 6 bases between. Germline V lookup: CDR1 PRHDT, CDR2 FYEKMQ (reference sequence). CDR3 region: CASSLGTPYGYTF. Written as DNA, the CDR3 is TGTGCCAGCAGCTTAGGGACACCCTATGGCTACACCTTC.

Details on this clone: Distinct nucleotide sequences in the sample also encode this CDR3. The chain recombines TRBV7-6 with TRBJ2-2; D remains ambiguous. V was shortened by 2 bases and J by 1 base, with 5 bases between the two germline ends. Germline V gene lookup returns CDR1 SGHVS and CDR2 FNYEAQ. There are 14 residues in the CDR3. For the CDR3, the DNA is TGTGCCAGCAGCTTACGAGAGAACACCGGGGAGCTGTTTTTT. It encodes CASSLRENTGELFF.

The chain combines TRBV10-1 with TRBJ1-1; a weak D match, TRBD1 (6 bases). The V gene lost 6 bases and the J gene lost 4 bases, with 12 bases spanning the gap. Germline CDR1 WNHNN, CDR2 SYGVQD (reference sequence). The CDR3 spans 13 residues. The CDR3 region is CASSPGGATEAFF. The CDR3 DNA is TGCGCCAGCAGCCCGGGGGGGGCCACTGAAGCTTTCTTT.

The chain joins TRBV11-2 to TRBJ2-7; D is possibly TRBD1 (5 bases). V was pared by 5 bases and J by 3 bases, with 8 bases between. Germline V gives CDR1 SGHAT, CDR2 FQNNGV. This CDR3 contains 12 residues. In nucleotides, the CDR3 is TGTGCCAGCAGCCCCGGACACTACGAGCAGTACTTC. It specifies CASSPGHYEQYF.

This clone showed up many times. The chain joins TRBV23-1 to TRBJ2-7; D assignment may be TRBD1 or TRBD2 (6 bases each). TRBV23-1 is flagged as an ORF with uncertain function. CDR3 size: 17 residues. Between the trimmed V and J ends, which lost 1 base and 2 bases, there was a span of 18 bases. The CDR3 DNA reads TGCGCCAGCAGTCAATTCTCTACAGGGAGGAGACCCTACGAGCAGTACTTC. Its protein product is CASSQFSTGRRPYEQYF.

The CDR3 region is CASSIDPQGKYNEQFF. The CDR3 DNA follows: TGTGCCAGTAGTATAGACCCCCAGGGAAAATACAATGAGCAGTTCTTC. This sequence joins TRBV19 and TRBJ2-1, with a possible D match to TRBD1 (5 bases). V was trimmed by 0 bases and J by 4 bases, leaving 13 bases between them. Looked up from germline, CDR1 is LNHDA and CDR2 is SQIVND (reference sequence). The CDR3 covers 16 residues.

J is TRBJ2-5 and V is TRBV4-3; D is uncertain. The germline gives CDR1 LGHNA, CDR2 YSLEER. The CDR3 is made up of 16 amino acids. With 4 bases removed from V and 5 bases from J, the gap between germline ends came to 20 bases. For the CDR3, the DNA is TGCGCCAGCAGCCCCACACTATCTCGGATTCGGGAGACCCAGTACTTC. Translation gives CASSPTLSRIRETQYF.

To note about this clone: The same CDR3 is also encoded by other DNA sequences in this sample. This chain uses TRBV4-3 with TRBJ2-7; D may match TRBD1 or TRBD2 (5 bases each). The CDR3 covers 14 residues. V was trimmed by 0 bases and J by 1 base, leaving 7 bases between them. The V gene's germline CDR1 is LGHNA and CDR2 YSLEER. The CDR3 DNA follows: TGCGCCAGCAGCCAAGACAGGGAGTCCTACGAGCAGTACTTC. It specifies CASSQDRESYEQYF.

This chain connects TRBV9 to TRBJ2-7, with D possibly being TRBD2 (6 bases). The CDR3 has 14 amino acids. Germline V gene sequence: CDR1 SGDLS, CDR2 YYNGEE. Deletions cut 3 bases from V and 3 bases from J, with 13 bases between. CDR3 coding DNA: TGTGCCAGCAGCGCCGGAGACGGGGGCTACGAGCAGTACTTC. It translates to CASSAGDGGYEQYF.

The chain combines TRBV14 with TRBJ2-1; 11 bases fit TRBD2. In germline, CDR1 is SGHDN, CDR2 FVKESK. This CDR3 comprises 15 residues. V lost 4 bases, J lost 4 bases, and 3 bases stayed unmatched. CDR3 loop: CASSLAGGLYNEQFF. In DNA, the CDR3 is TGTGCCAGCAGCCTAGCGGGAGGGCTGTACAATGAGCAGTTCTTC. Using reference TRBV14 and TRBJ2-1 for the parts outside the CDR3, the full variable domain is EAGVTQFPSHSVIEKGQTVTLRCDPISGHDNLYWYRRVMGKEIKFLLHFVKESKQDESGMPNNRFLAERTGGTYSTLKVQPAELEDSGVYFCASSLAGGLYNEQFFGPGTRLTVL.

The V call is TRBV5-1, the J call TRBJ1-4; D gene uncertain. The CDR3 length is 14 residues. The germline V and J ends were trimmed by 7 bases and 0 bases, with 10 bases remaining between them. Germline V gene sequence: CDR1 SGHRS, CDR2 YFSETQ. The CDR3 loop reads CASRSLATNEKLFF. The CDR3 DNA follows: TGCGCCAGCCGGAGTTTGGCAACTAATGAAAAACTGTTTTTT.

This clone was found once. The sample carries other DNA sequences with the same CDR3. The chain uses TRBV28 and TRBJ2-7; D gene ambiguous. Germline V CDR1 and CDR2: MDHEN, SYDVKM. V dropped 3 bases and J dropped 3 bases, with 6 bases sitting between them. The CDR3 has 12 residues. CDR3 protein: CASSFRRYEQYF. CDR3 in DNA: TGTGCCAGCAGTTTTAGACGCTACGAGCAGTACTTC.

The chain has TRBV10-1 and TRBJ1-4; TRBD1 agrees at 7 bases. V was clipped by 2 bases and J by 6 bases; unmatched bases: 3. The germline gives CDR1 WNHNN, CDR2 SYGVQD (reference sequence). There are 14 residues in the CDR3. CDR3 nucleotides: TGCGCCAGCAGTGAGCGACAGGGTGATGAAAAACTGTTTTTT. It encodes CASSERQGDEKLFF.

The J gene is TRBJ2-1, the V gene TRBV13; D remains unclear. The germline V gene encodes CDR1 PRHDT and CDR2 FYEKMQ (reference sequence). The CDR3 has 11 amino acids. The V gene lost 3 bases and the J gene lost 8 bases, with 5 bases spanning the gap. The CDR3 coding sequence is TGTGCCAGCAGCTTGAGCGATGAGCAGTTCTTC. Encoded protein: CASSLSDEQFF.

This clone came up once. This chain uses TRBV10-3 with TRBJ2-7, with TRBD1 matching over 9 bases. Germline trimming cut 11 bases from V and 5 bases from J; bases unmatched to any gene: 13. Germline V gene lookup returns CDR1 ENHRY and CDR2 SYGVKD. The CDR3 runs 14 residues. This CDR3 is CAWTLGQGWNEQYF. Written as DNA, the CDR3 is TGTGCCTGGACGTTGGGACAGGGTTGGAACGAGCAGTACTTC.

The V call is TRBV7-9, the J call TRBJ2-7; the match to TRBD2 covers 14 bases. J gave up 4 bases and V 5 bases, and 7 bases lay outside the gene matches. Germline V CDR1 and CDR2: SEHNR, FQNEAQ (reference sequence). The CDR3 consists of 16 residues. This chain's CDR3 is CASSGGLAGVGYEQYF. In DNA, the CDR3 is TGTGCCAGCAGCGGGGGACTAGCGGGAGTGGGGTACGAGCAGTACTTC.

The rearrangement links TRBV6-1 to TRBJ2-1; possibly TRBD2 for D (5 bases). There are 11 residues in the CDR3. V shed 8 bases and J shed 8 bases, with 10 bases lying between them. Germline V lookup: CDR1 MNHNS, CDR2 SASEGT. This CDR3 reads CASCEGDEQFF. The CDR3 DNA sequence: TGTGCCAGCTGCGAGGGCGATGAGCAGTTCTTC.

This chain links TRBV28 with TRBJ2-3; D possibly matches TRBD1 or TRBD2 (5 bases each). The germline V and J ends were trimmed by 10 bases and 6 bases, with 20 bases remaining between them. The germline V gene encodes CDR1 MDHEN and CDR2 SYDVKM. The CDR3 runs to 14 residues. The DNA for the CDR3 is TGTGCCACCAGGGAGACGGGTGTGGGGGATACGCAGTATTTT. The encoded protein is CATRETGVGDTQYF. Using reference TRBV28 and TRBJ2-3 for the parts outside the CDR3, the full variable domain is DVKVTQSSRYLVKRTGEKVFLECVQDMDHENMFWYRQDPGLGLRLIYFSYDVKMKEKGDIPEGYSVSREKKERFSLILESASTNQTSMYLCATRETGVGDTQYFGPGTRLTVL.